Each of the 27 T cell receptor beta chains below was sequenced from the same sample in a study of T cells in Graves' hyperthyroidism and ophthalmopathy. TCR beta CDR3 region amplification was performed from RNA transcripts. Primed by the HTBI set, a first-round RT-PCR was run on the TCR CDR3. TCRdb re-called the multiplex PCR reads through MiXCR, storing one row per CDR3 protein. The sample includes about 280,000 distinct CDR3 sequences, less than 30% of them seen just once. The sample comprised blood. These receptors were taken from a man aged 35 to 55 with Graves' hyperthyroidism that later progressed to Graves' ophthalmopathy.

The chain combines TRBV12-3 or TRBV12-4 with TRBJ1-1; TRBD1 matches 7 bases. This CDR3 is built from 14 residues. V dropped 3 bases and J dropped 5; count of bases not matched to a gene: 6. CDR3 sequence reads: CASSFSQGGTEAFF. Here the CDR3 DNA reads TGTGCCAGCAGTTTTAGCCAGGGGGGGACTGAAGCTTTCTTT.

This clonotype was seen only a few times. This chain links TRBV11-3 with TRBJ2-2, with 10 bases fitting TRBD2. Germline CDR1 SGHNT, CDR2 YENEEA. The CDR3 extends over 20 amino acids. Trimming cost V 1 base and J 0 bases; bases outside gene matches: 11. CDR3 loop: CASSLVLLAGPPANTGELFF. The CDR3 region has the DNA TGTGCCAGCAGCTTAGTCCTACTAGCGGGGCCCCCCGCGAACACCGGGGAGCTGTTTTTT.

This clonotype was seen ten or more times. This chain uses TRBV7-9 with TRBJ2-4, with 7 bases identical to TRBD1. Looked up from germline, CDR1 is SEHNR and CDR2 is FQNEAQ (reference sequence). V lost 1 base and J lost 8; bases outside the gene matches: 2. This CDR3 spans 13 amino acids. The CDR3 nucleotides read TGTGCCAGCAGCTTAGGGCAGGGGGACATTCAGTACTTC. Translated: CASSLGQGDIQYF.

This clonotype showed up many times. This chain links TRBV20-1 with TRBJ1-5, with TRBD1 matching 9 bases. The V gene end was trimmed by 4 bases and the J gene end by 6 bases; junction bases not matched to a gene: 7. Looked up from germline, CDR1 is DFQATT and CDR2 is SNEGSKA (reference sequence). The CDR3 totals 14 residues. As DNA, the CDR3 is TGCAGTGCTATACGGGACAGGGAGTCTCAGCCCCAGCATTTT. Translation gives CSAIRDRESQPQHF.

Judged by abundance, this clonotype is medium-sized (0.01 to 0.1%). V usage is TRBV12-3 or TRBV12-4 and J usage is TRBJ1-1, with no clear D. There are 13 residues in the CDR3. Trimming cost V 3 bases and J 0 bases, with 5 bases left between them. In nucleotides, the CDR3 is TGTGCCAGCAGTTTGCAGATGAACACTGAAGCTTTCTTT. Protein product: CASSLQMNTEAFF.

The sample holds a few counts of this clonotype. The rearrangement joins TRBV7-3 to TRBJ2-1; a weak D match, TRBD2 (6 bases). The CDR3 covers 18 residues. Looked up from germline, CDR1 is SGHTA and CDR2 is FQGTGA. Trimming removed 1 base from V and 4 bases from J, with 20 bases in between. CDR3: CASSLNRDPRLAYNEQFF. The DNA of the CDR3 is TGTGCCAGCAGCTTAAACCGGGACCCGCGTCTAGCGTACAATGAGCAGTTCTTC.

This clonotype has a count of ten or more. The rearrangement joins TRBV20-1 to TRBJ2-5; 8 bases map to TRBD1. The length of the CDR3 is 14 residues. Germline values: CDR1 DFQATT, CDR2 SNEGSKA (reference sequence). Trimming removed 6 bases from V and 5 bases from J; junction bases left unmatched: 11. CDR3 in DNA: TGCAGTGCCCGCCCTGGCAGGGGGCGGGAGACCCAGTACTTC. It is translated as CSARPGRGRETQYF.

The chain is built from TRBV15 and TRBJ2-5; TRBD2 agrees at 9 bases. V shed 5 bases, J shed 5 bases, and the junction held 6 bases outside the gene matches. The CDR3 covers 14 residues. Germline V lookup: CDR1 LNHNV, CDR2 YYDKDF (reference sequence). The CDR3 region is CATSLAGGRETQYF. The CDR3 region has the DNA TGTGCCACCAGCCTCGCGGGAGGGAGGGAGACCCAGTACTTC.

Ten or more counts support this clonotype. The V and J genes are TRBV28 and TRBJ2-5; no reliable D call. The CDR3 consists of 16 residues. V lost 6 bases and J 2 bases, leaving 19 bases between the germline ends. The germline V gene encodes CDR1 MDHEN and CDR2 SYDVKM. For the CDR3, the DNA is TGTGCCAGCAGCCACATAGGGCAGACTTCGCAAGAGACCCAGTACTTC. The encoded protein is CASSHIGQTSQETQYF.

This clonotype was picked up many times. The chain uses TRBV5-1 and TRBJ1-1; the match to TRBD1 covers 7 bases. CDR1 is SGHRS and CDR2 is YFSETQ in the germline V gene. The J segment lost 4 bases and the V segment lost 3 bases, leaving 6 bases of the junction unmatched. This CDR3 contains 14 residues. In nucleotides, the CDR3 is TGCGCCAGCAGCTGGGTCGGACAGGTCACTGAAGCTTTCTTT. Its translation is CASSWVGQVTEAFF.

The chain recombines TRBV6-2 or TRBV6-3 with TRBJ2-5, with a tentative D call TRBD2 (6 bases). The CDR3 spans 15 residues. V lost 4 bases and J lost 2, with 14 bases in between. CDR1 is MNHEY, CDR2 SVGEGT, per germline. Here the CDR3 reads CASSWRETLQETQYF. CDR3 nucleotides: TGTGCCAGCAGTTGGAGGGAGACCTTACAAGAGACCCAGTACTTC.

This clonotype came up many times. This chain joins TRBV12-3 or TRBV12-4 and TRBJ2-4; TRBD2 might be the D (6 bases). V shed 3 bases and J shed 4 bases, with 16 bases lying between them. This CDR3 has 16 residues. The CDR3 DNA reads TGTGCCAGCAGTTTCAGTTTGGGTCGGGGGAAAAACATTCAGTACTTC. Translating gives CASSFSLGRGKNIQYF.

The chain uses TRBV20-1 and TRBJ1-1, with D hard to call. Germline lookup yields CDR1 DFQATT and CDR2 SNEGSKA (reference sequence). The CDR3 extends over 13 amino acids. V gave up 6 bases and J gave up 1 base, with 12 bases separating them. The chain's CDR3 is CSAPVRSNTEAFF. In nucleotides, the CDR3 is TGCAGTGCGCCGGTTCGCTCGAACACTGAAGCTTTCTTT.

This clonotype was seen ten or more times. The genes are TRBV19 and TRBJ2-2, with D possibly called TRBD1 or TRBD2 (5 bases each). This CDR3 is 14 amino acids long. CDR1 and CDR2 (germline): LNHDA, SQIVND (reference sequence). With 4 bases removed from V and 5 bases from J, the gap between germline ends came to 11 bases. CDR3 bases: TGTGCCAGTAGTAACTTTGGGGGAACCGGGGAGCTGTTTTTT. Amino acids: CASSNFGGTGELFF.

The sample holds many counts of this clonotype. The chain joins TRBV20-1 to TRBJ1-1, with a weak D call TRBD1 (5 bases). Trimming removed 6 bases at V and 2 bases at J, with 16 bases between. Looked up from germline, CDR1 is DFQATT and CDR2 is SNEGSKA (reference sequence). The CDR3 loop spans 14 amino acids. CDR3 nucleotides: TGCAGTGCCCAGCAAGGGGCAGGCAACACTGAAGCTTTCTTT. This translates into CSAQQGAGNTEAFF.

This clonotype was counted ten times or more. The V gene is TRBV7-8, the J gene TRBJ1-1, with D tentatively TRBD1 (5 bases). V lost 3 bases and J lost 1, with 24 bases in between. The CDR3 covers 19 residues. Germline assignment: CDR1 SGHVS and CDR2 FQNEAQ. This CDR3 reads CASSFSRAGVGRSNTEAFF. As DNA, the CDR3 is TGTGCCAGCAGCTTTTCTCGGGCGGGGGTGGGCAGATCGAACACTGAAGCTTTCTTT.

This clonotype was seen at least ten times. The chain employs TRBV20-1 and TRBJ2-4, with a weak D call TRBD1 (6 bases). Germline V CDR1 and CDR2: DFQATT, SNEGSKA (reference sequence). V lost 2 bases and J lost 5, with 13 bases in between. This CDR3 is built from 14 residues. The DNA for the CDR3 is TGCAGTGCTAGATTCTCTGGGGGCGAAAACATTCAGTACTTC. This sequence encodes CSARFSGGENIQYF.

The chain is built from TRBV28 and TRBJ1-5; the D is unclear. The CDR3 contains 17 residues. The ends were cut back, 3 bases at V and 0 bases at J, with 15 bases in the middle. In germline, CDR1 is MDHEN, CDR2 SYDVKM. CDR3 amino acids: CASSFPAQAYSNQPQHF. In DNA, the CDR3 is TGTGCCAGCAGTTTCCCCGCTCAGGCGTATAGCAATCAGCCCCAGCATTTT.

This clonotype was seen ten or more times. The rearrangement links TRBV12-3 or TRBV12-4 to TRBJ1-3; no clear D gene. The CDR3 has 14 residues. Trimming cost V 3 bases and J 4 bases, with 10 bases left between them. CDR3 nucleotide sequence: TGTGCCAGCAGTTTTCCTCCTCAGGGAAACACCATATATTTT. Translated: CASSFPPQGNTIYF.

This clonotype was counted ten times or more. The chain combines TRBV28 with TRBJ2-7, with 7 bases that match TRBD1. Germline V gene lookup returns CDR1 MDHEN and CDR2 SYDVKM. The CDR3 loop spans 15 amino acids. J lost 0 bases, V lost 2 bases, and 4 bases had no gene match. The CDR3 sequence is CASSLEGASSYEQYF. CDR3 DNA: TGTGCCAGCAGTTTAGAGGGGGCGAGCTCCTACGAGCAGTACTTC.

This clonotype was seen a handful of times. The genes are TRBV6-2 or TRBV6-3 and TRBJ2-7; 13 nucleotides agree with TRBD2. The CDR3 covers 19 residues. The J segment lost 0 bases and the V segment lost 6 bases, leaving 14 bases of the junction unmatched. CDR1 MNHEY and CDR2 SVGEGT come from the germline V gene. CDR3 nucleotides: TGTGCCAGCAGACCCTGGGGACTAGCGGGAATAAGGAGCTCCTACGAGCAGTACTTC. Translated: CASRPWGLAGIRSSYEQYF.

This clonotype was counted many times. The V and J genes are TRBV7-2 and TRBJ2-7; D possibly corresponds to TRBD2 (6 bases). The CDR3 is made up of 13 amino acids. Per the germline V gene, CDR1 is SGHTA and CDR2 is FQGNSA. The ends were cut back, 5 bases at V and 4 bases at J, with 12 bases in the middle. The CDR3 DNA reads as TGTGCCAGCAGCCTACTAGCCGGGTACGAGCAGTACTTC. Translation: CASSLLAGYEQYF.

This clonotype has a count of ten or more. The chain recombines TRBV19 with TRBJ1-5; D gene uncertain. V shed 5 bases and J shed 6 bases, with 14 bases lying between them. The germline CDR1 and CDR2 sequences are LNHDA and SQIVND (reference sequence). The CDR3 has 14 amino acids. The DNA of the CDR3 is TGTGCCAGTAGTGTCCGGGCTCGGGGTCAGCCCCAGCATTTT. Translation gives CASSVRARGQPQHF. Looking up the rest from reference TRBV19 and TRBJ1-5 gives the full variable domain: DGGITQSPKYLFRKEGQNVTLSCEQNLNHDAMYWYRQDPGQGLRLIYYSQIVNDFQKGDIAEGYSVSREKKESFPLTVTSAQKNPTAFYLCASSVRARGQPQHFGDGTRLSIL.

This clonotype appeared many times. This chain joins TRBV24-1 and TRBJ1-5; D is unclear. Germline CDR1 is KGHDR and CDR2 is SFDVKD. CDR3 length equals 16 residues. Deletions cut 2 bases from V and 1 base from J, with 11 bases between. The CDR3 sequence: CATSDSSAGSNQPQHF. The CDR3 DNA sequence: TGTGCCACCAGTGATTCCTCCGCGGGAAGCAATCAGCCCCAGCATTTT.

This clonotype has at least ten counts. This chain links TRBV2 with TRBJ1-2; 7 bases match TRBD1. The CDR3 is 12 residues long. Unmatched junction bases numbered 1, after V lost 7 bases and J lost 2 bases. Per germline, CDR1 SNHLY and CDR2 FYNNEI. The CDR3 sequence: CASKDRNYGYTF. The DNA of the CDR3 is TGTGCCAGCAAGGACAGGAACTATGGCTACACCTTC.

This clonotype was found a few times. The junction departs from germline at one end; a sequencing error may be responsible. V gene TRBV15 combines with J gene TRBJ1-1, with no clear D. CDR1 is LNHNV, CDR2 YYDKDF, per germline (reference sequence). CDR3 size: 14 residues. CDR3 amino acids: CATSSFVGNTEACF. Written as DNA, the CDR3 is TGTGCCACCAGCTCCTTCGTGGGTAACACTGAAGCTTGCTTT.

The rearrangement links TRBV28 to TRBJ2-7, with D possibly matching TRBD2 (6 bases). Trimming shortened V by 6 bases and J by 5 bases, and 14 bases separated the two germline ends. Germline-derived CDR1 and CDR2 are MDHEN and SYDVKM. There are 13 residues in the CDR3. CDR3 in amino acids: CASRKTRENEQYF. As DNA, the CDR3 is TGTGCCAGCAGAAAGACTAGAGAAAACGAGCAGTACTTC. The full variable domain, its missing parts supplied by reference TRBV28 and TRBJ2-7, is DVKVTQSSRYLVKRTGEKVFLECVQDMDHENMFWYRQDPGLGLRLIYFSYDVKMKEKGDIPEGYSVSREKKERFSLILESASTNQTSMYLCASRKTRENEQYFGPGTRLTVT.